This entry concerns a single T cell receptor (beta chain). What this receptor recognizes is not known. Per-base quality was not reported, and no clone a single base away is much larger than it. The sample comes from a study of CD8 T cells in Susac syndrome (dated by TCRdb to between 2018 and 2020). Regarding the research as a whole: Whether CD8+ T cell activation and differentiation in Susac syndrome was antigen driven was tested using repertoire sequencing. CD8+ T cell repertoire clonality was compared between about a dozen healthy donors, roughly 14 Susac syndrome patients and around 16 multiple sclerosis patients.

A distance of 17 bases separates the germline ends of V and J, which lose 8 bases and 2 bases respectively. Measured from the cysteine to the phenylalanine, the CDR3 is 15 residues long. This entry keeps only the CDR3 DNA: 45 bases, framed from base 1. Reading the germline V gene gives CDR1 MNHNS and CDR2 SASEGT. Peripheral blood CD8+ and CD4+ T cells from healthy donors, Susac syndrome patients and multiple sclerosis patients were profiled by high-throughput TCR beta sequencing. The multiple sclerosis controls were treatment-naive patients whose relapsing-remitting disease, either stable or active, fulfilled the revised McDonald criteria. Bulk CD8+ and CD4+ T cells were purified by magnetic negative isolation, whereas CD8+ TEMRA cells were enriched by FACS. Blood was collected in EDTA tubes and processed within 24 hours, with PBMCs isolated through density gradient centrifugation. PBMCs intended for TCR sequencing were cryopreserved in liquid nitrogen and were subsequently thawed in a 37 degrees C water bath. The sorted or isolated CD4+, CD8+ and CD8+ TEMRA cells had a purity of 90% or higher.

Findings and caveats that apply to the study as a whole: The number of individuals in the TCR sequencing and HLA analysis was recognized as being relatively small.

RNA was extracted using the RNeasy kit, and about 0.5 to 1 ug of the RNA was reverse transcribed with random hexamers. The immunoSEQ multiplex PCR assay, covering 54 Vbeta and 13 Jbeta segments, was used to amplify TCR beta CDR3 regions. To correct PCR amplification bias, a synthetic template baseline was used for both primer optimization and computational correction. For the original study's pipeline: Reads were annotated to V, D and J genes per IMGT and analyzed with immunoSEQ Analyzer, keeping only productive sequences. Clonality was computed as one minus Shannon entropy normalized by log2 of the number of productive unique sequences. Public and private clones were assessed among the 100 most prevalent clones of each patient and control. Clones were defined as Susac-specific if absent from the healthy and MS cohorts, from 1052 published viral clones and from other ImmuneACCESS disease sequences. In TCRdb, the public reads were trimmed at Q25 with fastp and aligned with MiXCR, with productive beta chains retained. Merged by CDR3 protein, the rows form single entries marked with the most common genes and DNA. It is TCRdb's table, rather than the study itself, that gives the V and J calls and clone size. This sample comprises approximately 300,000 distinct CDR3 sequences, 89% of them detected only once. Of the sample, more than 0.15% is held by the ten largest clones.

The specimen sequenced was CD8+ T cells from PBMCs. The sequence links TRBV6-1 to TRBJ2-3; the D assignment is uncertain and may be TRBD1 or TRBD2, with 5 bases supporting each. The clonotype comes from a human donor with multiple sclerosis. DNA sequence: TGTGCCAGCGGACTCCGGGACGCAATCACAGATACGCAGTATTTT. The resulting protein is CASGLRDAITDTQYF.